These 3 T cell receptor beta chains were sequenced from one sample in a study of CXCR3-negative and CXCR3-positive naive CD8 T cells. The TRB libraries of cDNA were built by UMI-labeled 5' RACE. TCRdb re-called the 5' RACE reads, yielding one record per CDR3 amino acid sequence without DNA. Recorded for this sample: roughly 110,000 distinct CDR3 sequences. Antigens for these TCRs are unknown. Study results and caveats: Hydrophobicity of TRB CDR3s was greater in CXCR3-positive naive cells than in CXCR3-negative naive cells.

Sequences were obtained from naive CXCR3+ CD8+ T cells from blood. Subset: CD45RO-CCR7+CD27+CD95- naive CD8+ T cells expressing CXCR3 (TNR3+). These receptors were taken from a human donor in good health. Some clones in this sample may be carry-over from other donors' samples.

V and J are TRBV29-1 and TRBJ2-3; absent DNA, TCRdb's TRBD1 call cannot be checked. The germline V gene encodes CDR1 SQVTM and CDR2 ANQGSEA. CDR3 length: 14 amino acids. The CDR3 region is CSVDTGKSTDTQYF.

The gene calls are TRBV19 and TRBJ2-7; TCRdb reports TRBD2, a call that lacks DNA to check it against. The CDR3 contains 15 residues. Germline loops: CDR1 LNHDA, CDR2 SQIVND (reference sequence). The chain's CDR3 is CASSRERGRSYEQYF.

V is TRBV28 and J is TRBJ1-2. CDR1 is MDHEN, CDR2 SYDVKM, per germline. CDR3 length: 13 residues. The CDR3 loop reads CASSLFSRSGYTF.